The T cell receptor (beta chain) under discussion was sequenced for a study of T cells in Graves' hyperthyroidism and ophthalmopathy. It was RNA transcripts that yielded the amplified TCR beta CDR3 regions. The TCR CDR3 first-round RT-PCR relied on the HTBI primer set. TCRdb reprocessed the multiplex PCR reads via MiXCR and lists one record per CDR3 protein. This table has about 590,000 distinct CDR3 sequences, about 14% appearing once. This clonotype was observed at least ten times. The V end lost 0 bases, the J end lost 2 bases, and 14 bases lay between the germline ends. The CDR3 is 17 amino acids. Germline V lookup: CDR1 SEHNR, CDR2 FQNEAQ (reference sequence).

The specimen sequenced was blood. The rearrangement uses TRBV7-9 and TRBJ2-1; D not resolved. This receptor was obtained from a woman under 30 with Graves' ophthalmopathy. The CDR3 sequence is CASSLAIWGRPYNEQFF. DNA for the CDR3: TGTGCCAGCAGCTTAGCGATATGGGGTAGACCCTACAATGAGCAGTTCTTC.